Each of the 7 T cell receptor beta chains below was sequenced from the same sample in a study of cytomegalovirus exposure and HLA in healthy donors. This PCR relied on a set of 60 Vbeta primers and 13 Jbeta primers. Here immunoSEQ multiplex PCR was the method, and the copy in TCRdb shows in-frame clones only, minus some. The sample gives about 98,000 clones, under 85% of which show up once; 9.5% to 12% is in the top ten. The specimen was PBMCs. These receptors were obtained from a man aged 18 to 30 in good health and CMV-seropositive.

This clone occurred a few times. The chain combines TRBV4-1 with TRBJ1-2, with a possible D match to TRBD1 (5 bases). The germline V gene has CDR1 MGHRA and CDR2 YSYEKL. V was clipped by 3 bases and J by 3 bases, with 17 bases between them. The CDR3 has 16 residues. CDR3 residues: CASSHQNRRRDYGYTF. The CDR3, as DNA: TGCGCCAGCAGCCACCAAAACAGGCGACGAGACTATGGCTACACCTTC.

This sequence joins TRBV28 and TRBJ1-2, with a weak D call TRBD1 (5 bases). Germline V CDR1 and CDR2: MDHEN, SYDVKM. This CDR3 region has 14 residues. Trimming pared 8 bases from V and 0 bases from J, leaving 13 bases between. The CDR3 is CASLGQAPNYGYTF. CDR3 coding DNA: TGTGCCAGCCTAGGACAAGCCCCTAACTATGGCTACACCTTC.

The rearrangement links TRBV2 to TRBJ1-1; 7 positions agree with TRBD1. CDR3 length: 14 amino acids. The J segment lost 0 bases and the V segment lost 8 bases, leaving 6 bases of the junction unmatched. Looked up from germline, CDR1 is SNHLY and CDR2 is FYNNEI. The CDR3 here is CASPYRGLNTEAFF. Here the CDR3 DNA reads TGTGCCAGCCCTTACAGGGGACTGAACACTGAAGCTTTCTTT.

This chain connects TRBV27 to TRBJ2-7; TRBD2 aligns across 9 bases. Unmatched junction bases numbered 6, after V lost 6 bases and J lost 3 bases. CDR3 length: 14 amino acids. CDR1 and CDR2 from the germline V gene are MNHEY and SMNVEV (reference sequence). This CDR3 is CASSSGGGVYEQYF. The CDR3 nucleotides are TGTGCCAGCAGCTCGGGCGGGGGGGTCTACGAGCAGTACTTC.

This clone appeared a single time. The rearrangement uses TRBV29-1 and TRBJ2-5; no reliable D call. V shed 7 bases and J shed 5 bases, with 11 bases lying between them. CDR3 size: 11 residues. Germline V CDR1 and CDR2: SQVTM, ANQGSEA. The DNA for the CDR3 is TGCAGCGCCCTTGACGGGGAGACCCAGTACTTC. Its protein product is CSALDGETQYF.

This clone was counted between two and nine times. The V gene is TRBV27, the J gene TRBJ1-6; maybe TRBD1 (5 bases). With 1 base removed from V and 7 bases from J, the gap between germline ends came to 11 bases. Looked up from germline, CDR1 is MNHEY and CDR2 is SMNVEV (reference sequence). This CDR3 is built from 15 residues. As DNA, the CDR3 is TGTGCCAGCAGTTTATTCCGCCAGGGAAATTCACCCCTCCACTTT. It yields the protein CASSLFRQGNSPLHF.

This clone was counted only a few times. V is TRBV28 and J is TRBJ2-2, with D maybe TRBD1 (5 bases). Per the germline V gene, CDR1 is MDHEN and CDR2 is SYDVKM. The CDR3 covers 13 residues. V was cut by 8 bases and J by 1 base, with 8 bases left in between. The CDR3 loop is CASLDMNTGELFF. The CDR3 coding sequence is TGTGCCAGCTTGGACATGAACACCGGGGAGCTGTTTTTT. Complete variable domain (other parts from reference TRBV28 and TRBJ2-2): DVKVTQSSRYLVKRTGEKVFLECVQDMDHENMFWYRQDPGLGLRLIYFSYDVKMKEKGDIPEGYSVSREKKERFSLILESASTNQTSMYLCASLDMNTGELFFGEGSRLTVL.